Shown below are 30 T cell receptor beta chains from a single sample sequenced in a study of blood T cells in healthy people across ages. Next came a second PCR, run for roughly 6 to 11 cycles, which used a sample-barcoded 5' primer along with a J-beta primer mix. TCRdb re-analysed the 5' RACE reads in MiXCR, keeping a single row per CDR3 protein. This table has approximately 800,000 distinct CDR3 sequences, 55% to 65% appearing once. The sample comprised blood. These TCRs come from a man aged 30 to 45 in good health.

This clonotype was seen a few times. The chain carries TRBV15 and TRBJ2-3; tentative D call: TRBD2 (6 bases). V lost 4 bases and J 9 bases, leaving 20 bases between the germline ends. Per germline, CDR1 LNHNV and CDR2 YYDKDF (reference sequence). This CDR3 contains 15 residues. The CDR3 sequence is CATSTKQLADPTQYF. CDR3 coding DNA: TGTGCCACCAGCACAAAACAACTAGCTGACCCAACGCAGTATTTT.

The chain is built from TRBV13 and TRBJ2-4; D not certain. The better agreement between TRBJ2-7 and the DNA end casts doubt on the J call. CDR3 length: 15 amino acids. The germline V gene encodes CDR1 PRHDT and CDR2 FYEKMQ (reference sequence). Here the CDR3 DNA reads TGTGCCAGCAGCTCCTCCGGTACGTATACCTACGAGCAGTACTTC. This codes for CASSSSGTYTYEQYF.

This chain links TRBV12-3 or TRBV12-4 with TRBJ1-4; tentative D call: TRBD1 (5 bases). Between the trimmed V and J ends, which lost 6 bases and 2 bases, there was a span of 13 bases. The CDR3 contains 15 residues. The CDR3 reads CASRSTRVTNEKLFF. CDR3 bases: TGTGCCAGCAGGTCCACCAGGGTCACTAATGAAAAACTGTTTTTT.

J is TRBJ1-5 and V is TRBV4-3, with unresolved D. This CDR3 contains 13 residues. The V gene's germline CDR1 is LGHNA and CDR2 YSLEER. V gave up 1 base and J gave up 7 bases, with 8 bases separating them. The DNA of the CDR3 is TGCGCCAGCAGCCAAGGGGTTTCGCAGCCCCAGCATTTT. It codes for CASSQGVSQPQHF.

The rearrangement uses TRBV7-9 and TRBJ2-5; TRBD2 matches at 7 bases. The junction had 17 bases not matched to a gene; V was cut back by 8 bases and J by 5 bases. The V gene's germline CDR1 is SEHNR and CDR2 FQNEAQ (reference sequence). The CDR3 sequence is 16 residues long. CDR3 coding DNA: TGTGCCAGCTGGGGAGGGGCCCCAATACTGCAGGAGACCCAGTACTTC. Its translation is CASWGGAPILQETQYF.

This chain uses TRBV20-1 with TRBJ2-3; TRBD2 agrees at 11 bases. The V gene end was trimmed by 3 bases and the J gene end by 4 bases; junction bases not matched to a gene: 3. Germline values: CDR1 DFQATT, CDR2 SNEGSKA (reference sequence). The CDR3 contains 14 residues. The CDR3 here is CSASLAGGSDTQYF. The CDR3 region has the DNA TGCAGTGCTAGTCTAGCGGGGGGCTCAGATACGCAGTATTTT.

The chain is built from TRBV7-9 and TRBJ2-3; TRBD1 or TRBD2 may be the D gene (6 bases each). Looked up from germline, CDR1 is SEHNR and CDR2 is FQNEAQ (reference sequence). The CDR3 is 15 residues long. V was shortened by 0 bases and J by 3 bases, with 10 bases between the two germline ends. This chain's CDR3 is CASSLAEGGTDTQYF. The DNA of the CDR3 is TGTGCCAGCAGCTTAGCCGAGGGGGGAACAGATACGCAGTATTTT.

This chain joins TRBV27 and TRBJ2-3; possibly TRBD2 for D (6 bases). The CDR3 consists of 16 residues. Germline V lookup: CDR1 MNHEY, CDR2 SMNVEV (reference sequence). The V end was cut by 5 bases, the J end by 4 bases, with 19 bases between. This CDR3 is CASSHTGPSGPDTQYF. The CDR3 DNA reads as TGTGCCAGCAGTCACACTGGACCGAGCGGGCCAGATACGCAGTATTTT.

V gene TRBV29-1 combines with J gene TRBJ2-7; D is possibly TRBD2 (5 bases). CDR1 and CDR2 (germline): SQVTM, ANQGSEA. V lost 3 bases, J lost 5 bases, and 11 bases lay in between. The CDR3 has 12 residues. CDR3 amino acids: CSVEVDGDEQYF. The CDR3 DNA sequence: TGCAGCGTTGAGGTAGACGGGGACGAGCAGTACTTC.

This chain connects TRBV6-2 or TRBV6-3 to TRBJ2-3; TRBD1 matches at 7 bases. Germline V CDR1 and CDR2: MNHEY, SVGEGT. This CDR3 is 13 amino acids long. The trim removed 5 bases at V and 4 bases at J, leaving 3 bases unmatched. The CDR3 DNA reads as TGTGCCAGCAGTCAGCAGGGGGCAGATACGCAGTATTTT. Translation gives CASSQQGADTQYF.

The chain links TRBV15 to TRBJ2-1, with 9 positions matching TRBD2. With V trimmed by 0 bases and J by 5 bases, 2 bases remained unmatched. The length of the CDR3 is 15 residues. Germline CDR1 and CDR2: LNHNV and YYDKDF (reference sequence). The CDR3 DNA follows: TGTGCCACCAGCAGAGAGCTAGCGGGGAACAATGAGCAGTTCTTC. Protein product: CATSRELAGNNEQFF.

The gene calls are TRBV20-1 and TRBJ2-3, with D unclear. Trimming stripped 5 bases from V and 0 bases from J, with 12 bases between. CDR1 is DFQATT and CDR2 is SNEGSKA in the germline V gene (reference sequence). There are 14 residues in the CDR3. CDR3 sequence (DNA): TGCAGTGCTTACGGACCATATAGCACAGATACGCAGTATTTT. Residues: CSAYGPYSTDTQYF.

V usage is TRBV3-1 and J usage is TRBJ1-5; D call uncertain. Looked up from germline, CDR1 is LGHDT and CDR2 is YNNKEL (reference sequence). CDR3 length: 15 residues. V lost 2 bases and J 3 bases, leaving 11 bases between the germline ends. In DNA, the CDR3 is TGTGCCAGCAGCCAACGTGTCTTCAACAATCAGCCCCAGCATTTT. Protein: CASSQRVFNNQPQHF.

CDR3 coding DNA: TGTGCCAGCAGTGAAGCACGGGCCGATACGCAGTATTTT. Its translation: CASSEARADTQYF. The chain couples TRBV2 to TRBJ2-3; D not resolved. Trimming stripped 0 bases from V and 6 bases from J, with 7 bases between. The CDR3 is 13 residues long. The germline gives CDR1 SNHLY, CDR2 FYNNEI.

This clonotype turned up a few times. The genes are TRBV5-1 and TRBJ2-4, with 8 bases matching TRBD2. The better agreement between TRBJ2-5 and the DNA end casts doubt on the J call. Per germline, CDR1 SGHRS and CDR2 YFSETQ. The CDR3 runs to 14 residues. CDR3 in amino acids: CASSVTSAQETQYF. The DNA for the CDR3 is TGCGCCAGCAGCGTGACTAGCGCACAAGAGACCCAGTACTTC.

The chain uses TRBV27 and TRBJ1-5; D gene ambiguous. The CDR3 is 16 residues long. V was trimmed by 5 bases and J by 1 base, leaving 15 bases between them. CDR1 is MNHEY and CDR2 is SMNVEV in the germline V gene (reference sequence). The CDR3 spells CASSPTDGESNQPQHF. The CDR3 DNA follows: TGTGCCAGCAGTCCAACCGACGGAGAAAGCAATCAGCCCCAGCATTTT.

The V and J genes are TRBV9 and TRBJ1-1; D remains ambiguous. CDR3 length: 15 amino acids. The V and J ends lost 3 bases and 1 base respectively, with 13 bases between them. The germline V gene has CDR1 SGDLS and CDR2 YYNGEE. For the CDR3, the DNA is TGTGCCAGCAGCGAGGACGGGCCCGGGAACACTGAAGCTTTCTTT. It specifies CASSEDGPGNTEAFF.

This chain's CDR3 is CASSQVTGVAEQFF. The CDR3 DNA reads as TGTGCCAGCAGCCAAGTAACGGGGGTGGCTGAGCAGTTCTTC. V and J are TRBV3-1 and TRBJ2-1, with D possibly matching TRBD2 (6 bases). The V gene lost 1 base and the J gene lost 9 bases, with 13 bases spanning the gap. Germline CDR1 reads LGHDT; CDR2 reads YNNKEL (reference sequence). The CDR3 extends over 14 amino acids.

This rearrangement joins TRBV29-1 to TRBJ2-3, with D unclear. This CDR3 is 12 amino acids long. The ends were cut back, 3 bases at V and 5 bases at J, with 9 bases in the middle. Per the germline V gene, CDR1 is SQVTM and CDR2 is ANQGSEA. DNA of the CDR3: TGCAGCGTTGACAGACCGGTAGATACGCAGTATTTT. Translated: CSVDRPVDTQYF.

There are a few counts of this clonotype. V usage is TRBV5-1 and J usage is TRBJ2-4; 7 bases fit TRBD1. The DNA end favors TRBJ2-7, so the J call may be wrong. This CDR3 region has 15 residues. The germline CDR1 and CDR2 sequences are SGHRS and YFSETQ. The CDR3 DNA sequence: TGCGCCAGCAGCTTGGTAGTGACAGGGACCTACGAGCAGTACTTC. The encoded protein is CASSLVVTGTYEQYF.

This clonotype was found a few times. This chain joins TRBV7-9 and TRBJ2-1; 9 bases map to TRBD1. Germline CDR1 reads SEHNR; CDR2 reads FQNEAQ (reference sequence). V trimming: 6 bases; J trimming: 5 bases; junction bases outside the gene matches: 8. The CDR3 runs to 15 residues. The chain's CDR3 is CASRPDRGFHNEQFF. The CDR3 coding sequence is TGTGCCAGCAGACCGGACAGGGGATTCCACAATGAGCAGTTCTTC.

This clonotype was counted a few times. The CDR3 is CASSLGWTAYGYTF. For the CDR3, the DNA is TGTGCCAGCAGCTTAGGTTGGACAGCCTATGGCTACACCTTC. This sequence joins TRBV7-2 and TRBJ1-2, with TRBD1 as a possible D gene (6 bases). This CDR3 spans 14 amino acids. The V and J ends lost 1 base and 4 bases respectively, with 10 bases between them. Germline V gene sequence: CDR1 SGHTA, CDR2 FQGNSA.

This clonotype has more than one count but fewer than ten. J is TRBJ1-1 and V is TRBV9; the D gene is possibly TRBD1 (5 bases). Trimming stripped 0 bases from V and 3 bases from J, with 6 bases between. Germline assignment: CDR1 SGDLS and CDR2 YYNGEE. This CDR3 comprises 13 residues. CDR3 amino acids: CASSVGGDTEAFF. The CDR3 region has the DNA TGTGCCAGCAGCGTAGGAGGGGACACTGAAGCTTTCTTT.

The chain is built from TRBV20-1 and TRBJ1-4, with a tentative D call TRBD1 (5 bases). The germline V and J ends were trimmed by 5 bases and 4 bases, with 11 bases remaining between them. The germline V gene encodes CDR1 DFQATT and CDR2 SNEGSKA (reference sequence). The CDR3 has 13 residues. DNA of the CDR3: TGCAGTGCTCATAACAGGTTTAATGAAAAACTGTTTTTT. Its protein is CSAHNRFNEKLFF.

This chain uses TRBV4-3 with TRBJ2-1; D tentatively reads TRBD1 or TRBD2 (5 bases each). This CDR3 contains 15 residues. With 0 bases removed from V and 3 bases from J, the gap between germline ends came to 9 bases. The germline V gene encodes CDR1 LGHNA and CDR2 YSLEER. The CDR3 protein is CASSQDTGLYNEQFF. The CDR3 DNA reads TGCGCCAGCAGCCAAGATACGGGGCTCTACAATGAGCAGTTCTTC.

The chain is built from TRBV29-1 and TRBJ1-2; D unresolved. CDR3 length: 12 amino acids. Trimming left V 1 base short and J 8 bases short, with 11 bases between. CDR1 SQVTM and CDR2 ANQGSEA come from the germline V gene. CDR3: CSVEADSRGYTF. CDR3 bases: TGCAGCGTTGAAGCCGATTCGCGGGGCTACACCTTC.

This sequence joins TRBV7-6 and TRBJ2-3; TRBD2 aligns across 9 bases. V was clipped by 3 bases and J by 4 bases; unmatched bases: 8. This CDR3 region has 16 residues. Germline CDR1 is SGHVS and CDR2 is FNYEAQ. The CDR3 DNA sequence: TGTGCCAGCAGCTTTTTGCTAGCGGGGAGGGCAGATACGCAGTATTTT. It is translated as CASSFLLAGRADTQYF.

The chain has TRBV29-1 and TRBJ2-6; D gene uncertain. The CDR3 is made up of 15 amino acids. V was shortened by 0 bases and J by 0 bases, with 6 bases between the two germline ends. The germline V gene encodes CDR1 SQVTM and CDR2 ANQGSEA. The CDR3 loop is CSVEDASSGANVLTF. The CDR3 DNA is TGCAGCGTTGAAGACGCGAGCTCTGGGGCCAACGTCCTGACTTTC.

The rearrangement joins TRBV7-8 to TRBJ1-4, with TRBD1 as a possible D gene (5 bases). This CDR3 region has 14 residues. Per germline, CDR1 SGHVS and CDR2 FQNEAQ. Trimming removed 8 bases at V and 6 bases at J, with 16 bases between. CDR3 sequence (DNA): TGTGCCAGCTCAAGGGGTTCCAAGGATGAAAAACTGTTTTTT. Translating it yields CASSRGSKDEKLFF.

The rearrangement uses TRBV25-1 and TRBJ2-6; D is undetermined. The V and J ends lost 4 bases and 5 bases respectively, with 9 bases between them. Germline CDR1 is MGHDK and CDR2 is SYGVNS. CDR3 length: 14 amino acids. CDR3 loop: CASSGGGRANVLTF. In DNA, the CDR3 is TGTGCCAGCAGTGGGGGTGGTCGGGCCAACGTCCTGACTTTC.